This TCR beta chain emerged from a study of cytomegalovirus exposure and HLA in healthy donors. Whole-study context: The same platform was used for the roughly 120 validation repertoires and the approximately 670 first-cohort repertoires, a later analysis reported.

Overall study findings and caveats: Subsequent analysis of the 110 or so validation repertoires found a tendency for first-cohort TCR clusters to co-occur.

Only in-frame clones appear in the TCRdb table, and some are missing; sequencing was by immunoSEQ multiplex PCR. In the table there are 150,000 to 200,000 clones, approximately 87% of which are singletons. This CDR3 spans 14 amino acids. CDR1 and CDR2 from the germline V gene are MDHEN and SYDVKM. Trimming shortened V by 1 base and J by 9 bases, and 10 bases separated the two germline ends. Concerning this clone itself: Its target is unknown.

This rearrangement joins TRBV28 to TRBJ1-6; D gene uncertain. The sample comprised PBMCs. This receptor was identified in a woman in her twenties or thirties in good health and CMV-seronegative. CDR3 sequence reads: CASSLFSTLSPLHF. CDR3 coding DNA: TGTGCCAGCAGTTTATTTTCGACCCTTTCACCCCTCCACTTT.